These 24 T cell receptor beta chains originate from one sample sequenced in a study of molecular identifiers for immune sequencing clone quantification. TCRdb re-derived calls from the PCR reads in MiXCR, one entry per CDR3 protein. The table lists about 86,000 distinct CDR3 sequences, around 25% of them singletons. The specimen was naive CD8+ T cells from blood, with Jurkat cell RNA spiked in. Indicated subset: FACS-sorted CD8+CD4-CCR7+CD45RA+ naive T cells. The receptors come from a human donor in good health. Some libraries in this study had Jurkat cell RNA spiked in.

The chain is built from TRBV19 and TRBJ1-2; 7 bases map to TRBD1. The CDR3 totals 13 residues. In germline, CDR1 is LNHDA, CDR2 SQIVND (reference sequence). V was pared by 10 bases and J by 7 bases, with 12 bases of the junction left unmatched. The CDR3 protein is CATLGAGGAGYTF. CDR3 coding DNA: TGTGCCACCCTTGGGGCAGGGGGTGCTGGCTACACCTTC.

The J gene is TRBJ2-5, the V gene TRBV7-6; D could derive from TRBD1 or TRBD2 (5 bases each). CDR3 length: 16 amino acids. Per germline, CDR1 SGHVS and CDR2 FNYEAQ. The V and J ends lost 2 bases and 3 bases respectively, with 16 bases between them. The CDR3 DNA reads TGTGCCAGCAGCTTAAACCTGGGGACGACGGAAGAGACCCAGTACTTC. It translates to CASSLNLGTTEETQYF.

The chain employs TRBV7-9 and TRBJ2-2; no definite D call. The CDR3 is made up of 17 amino acids. Looked up from germline, CDR1 is SEHNR and CDR2 is FQNEAQ (reference sequence). V was trimmed by 0 bases and J by 8 bases, leaving 19 bases between them. CDR3 residues: CASSLAPDGPRQGELFF. The CDR3 coding sequence is TGTGCCAGCAGCTTAGCACCCGACGGACCTCGTCAAGGGGAGCTGTTTTTT.

This clonotype has more than one count but fewer than ten. This chain uses TRBV6-5 with TRBJ2-4, with a weak D call TRBD1 (6 bases). The CDR3 covers 14 residues. Germline CDR1 MNHEY, CDR2 SVGAGI. V shed 0 bases and J shed 8 bases, with 11 bases lying between them. CDR3 amino acids: CASSYSGARDIQYF. The CDR3 bases are TGTGCCAGCAGTTACTCGGGGGCTAGGGACATTCAGTACTTC.

The chain recombines TRBV3-1 with TRBJ2-7; a possible D gene is TRBD2 (5 bases). Per the germline V gene, CDR1 is LGHDT and CDR2 is YNNKEL (reference sequence). Trimming left V 0 bases short and J 3 bases short, with 15 bases between. The CDR3 has 16 amino acids. The CDR3 nucleotides are TGTGCCAGCAGCCAAGAGGCGGGCAGGTCAGTCTACGAGCAGTACTTC. It translates to CASSQEAGRSVYEQYF.

This clonotype was seen at least ten times. The rearrangement links TRBV7-9 to TRBJ2-6; D not certain. This CDR3 comprises 16 residues. Trimming took off 2 bases at V and 4 bases at J, with 12 bases between the two ends. The V gene's germline CDR1 is SEHNR and CDR2 FQNEAQ (reference sequence). The CDR3 spells CASSLSGQEGANVLTF. The CDR3 DNA reads TGTGCCAGCAGCTTATCCGGGCAGGAAGGGGCCAACGTCCTGACTTTC.

In its sample, this clonotype was seen a few times. The chain is built from TRBV27 and TRBJ2-2, with TRBD1 identical over 9 bases. The CDR3 spans 15 residues. Germline loops: CDR1 MNHEY, CDR2 SMNVEV (reference sequence). V lost 5 bases, J lost 4 bases, and 5 bases stayed unmatched. The CDR3 sequence is CASSIRDRATGELFF. In DNA, the CDR3 is TGTGCCAGCAGTATCCGGGACAGGGCCACCGGGGAGCTGTTTTTT.

This clonotype was counted at least ten times. The V and J genes are TRBV4-3 and TRBJ2-7; perhaps TRBD1 as D (5 bases). The germline V gene has CDR1 LGHNA and CDR2 YSLEER. V lost 1 base and J lost 4, with 11 bases in between. CDR3 length equals 14 residues. CDR3 coding DNA: TGCGCCAGCAGCCAAGGCAGGGTTTTGTACGAGCAGTACTTC. It specifies CASSQGRVLYEQYF.

This clonotype occurred a few times. The chain has TRBV4-3 and TRBJ2-5; the match to TRBD1 covers 10 bases. Germline-derived CDR1 and CDR2 are LGHNA and YSLEER. The trim removed 1 base at V and 5 bases at J, leaving 7 bases unmatched. The CDR3 is 16 amino acids. The CDR3 spells CASSQARDRGFETQYF. CDR3 in DNA: TGCGCCAGCAGCCAAGCTCGGGACAGGGGTTTCGAGACCCAGTACTTC.

To note about this clonotype: Possible read error: a much larger clone is one base away. This chain joins TRBV30 and TRBJ2-7, with a weak D call TRBD1 (7 bases). This CDR3 spans 14 amino acids. The germline gives CDR1 GTSNPN, CDR2 SVGIG (reference sequence). Here the CDR3 DNA reads TGTACCTGGAGTGGGGGGACAGACTCCGGACGGCAGTACTTC. Amino acids: CTWSGGTDSGRQYF.

This clonotype was counted many times. V and J are TRBV28 and TRBJ2-3; the D is unclear. Trimming left V 4 bases short and J 2 bases short, with 19 bases between. The length of the CDR3 is 17 residues. Germline CDR1 reads MDHEN; CDR2 reads SYDVKM. DNA for the CDR3: TGTGCCAGCAGTTCCCCCCGACACGAGATGACCACAGATACGCAGTATTTT. As protein: CASSSPRHEMTTDTQYF.

This clonotype showed up many times. The CDR3 bases are TGTGCCAGCAGCCCGACTAGAAGAATAAGCACAGATACGCAGTATTTT. Encoded protein: CASSPTRRISTDTQYF. This chain connects TRBV6-2 or TRBV6-3 to TRBJ2-3, with D maybe TRBD2 (6 bases). This CDR3 has 16 residues. Germline loops: CDR1 MNHEY, CDR2 SVGEGT. V lost 6 bases, J lost 0 bases, and 16 bases lay in between.

This clonotype was detected a few times. The chain carries TRBV18 and TRBJ2-7; 8 nucleotides line up with TRBD1. Germline loops: CDR1 KGHSH, CDR2 LQKENI. The junction had 2 bases not matched to a gene; V was cut back by 1 base and J by 3 bases. The CDR3 totals 14 residues. CDR3 nucleotide sequence: TGTGCCAGCTCACCACGGGACAGGTACTACGAGCAGTACTTC. It encodes CASSPRDRYYEQYF.

The chain links TRBV12-3 or TRBV12-4 to TRBJ2-7; TRBD1 aligns across 7 bases. There are 14 residues in the CDR3. Trimming at V came to 3 bases and at J to 3 bases, leaving 5 bases not matched to a gene. The CDR3 here is CASSLGTADYEQYF. DNA of the CDR3: TGTGCCAGCAGTTTGGGGACAGCTGACTACGAGCAGTACTTC.

This clonotype was detected many times. V is TRBV7-3 and J is TRBJ2-5, with 11 bases aligning to TRBD1. The CDR3 is 17 amino acids. With 5 bases clipped from V and 5 bases from J, the junction kept 13 bases outside the gene matches. Germline V gene data show CDR1 as SGHTA and CDR2 as FQGTGA. For the CDR3, the DNA is TGTGCCAGCAGCAACCGGACAGGGGGCCTCCTTGGGGAGACCCAGTACTTC. This gives the protein CASSNRTGGLLGETQYF.

For this clonotype: A much larger clone differs by one base, so this may be a read error. V is TRBV9 and J is TRBJ2-3, with 8 nucleotides matching TRBD1. This CDR3 region has 16 residues. Germline V gives CDR1 SGDLS, CDR2 YYNGEE. With 6 bases clipped from V and 4 bases from J, the junction kept 13 bases outside the gene matches. CDR3 in amino acids: CASNPIQGQGADTQYF. For the CDR3, the DNA is TGTGCCAGCAACCCCATTCAAGGACAGGGTGCAGATACGCAGTATTTT. Using reference TRBV9 and TRBJ2-3 for the parts outside the CDR3, the full variable domain is DSGVTQTPKHLITATGQRVTLRCSPRSGDLSVYWYQQSLDQGLQFLIQYYNGEERAKGNILERFSAQQFPDLHSELNLSSLELGDSALYFCASNPIQGQGADTQYFGPGTRLTVL.

This clonotype was observed at least ten times. V and J are TRBV5-6 and TRBJ2-2, with D maybe TRBD1 (5 bases). V was pared by 10 bases and J by 4 bases, with 17 bases between. The CDR3 sequence is 14 residues long. Germline loops: CDR1 SGHDT, CDR2 YYEEEE. The CDR3 here is CASGWGAGTGELFF. CDR3 in DNA: TGTGCCTCCGGGTGGGGCGCCGGCACCGGGGAGCTGTTTTTT.

This clonotype was recorded at least ten times. The chain carries TRBV6-5 and TRBJ2-7; D may be TRBD1 (6 bases). Germline V gene sequence: CDR1 MNHEY, CDR2 SVGAGI. Deletions cut 5 bases from V and 2 bases from J, with 19 bases between. The CDR3 extends over 16 amino acids. Written as DNA, the CDR3 is TGTGCCAGCAGTGAAGGTACTCAGGGGCCAACCTACGAGCAGTACTTC. Its protein is CASSEGTQGPTYEQYF.

This clonotype was recorded at least ten times. The gene calls are TRBV7-2 and TRBJ2-5; possibly TRBD2 for D (5 bases). The CDR3 consists of 15 residues. V lost 1 base and J lost 3, with 12 bases in between. Germline V gene data show CDR1 as SGHTA and CDR2 as FQGNSA. The CDR3 DNA reads as TGTGCCAGCAGCTTAGTAGCGACCTATGAAGAGACCCAGTACTTC. Amino acid sequence: CASSLVATYEETQYF.

As to this clonotype: Since a much larger clone is just one base distant, this may be a read error. The chain combines TRBV7-9 with TRBJ2-3; D gene ambiguous. Germline V gene lookup returns CDR1 SEHNR and CDR2 FQNEAQ (reference sequence). The CDR3 covers 15 residues. Trimming shortened V by 1 base and J by 1 base, and 9 bases separated the two germline ends. CDR3 in amino acids: CASSLVVTGTDTQYF. The DNA for the CDR3 is TGTGCCAGCAGCTTAGTTGTCACCGGCACAGATACGCAGTATTTT.

This clonotype showed up many times. The gene calls are TRBV5-1 and TRBJ1-5; D is perhaps TRBD1 (5 bases). Germline V gene sequence: CDR1 SGHRS, CDR2 YFSETQ. The CDR3 consists of 17 residues. V gave up 4 bases and J gave up 2 bases, with 19 bases separating them. The DNA of the CDR3 is TGCGCCAGCAGCCCGACGGGACCCAGCGTGGGCAATCAGCCCCAGCATTTT. It is translated as CASSPTGPSVGNQPQHF. The full variable domain, completed using reference TRBV5-1 and TRBJ1-5, is KAGVTQTPRYLIKTRGQQVTLSCSPISGHRSVSWYQQTPGQGLQFLFEYFSETQRNKGNFPGRFSGRQFSNSRSEMNVSTLELGDSALYLCASSPTGPSVGNQPQHFGDGTRLSIL.

This clonotype has ten or more counts. The rearrangement links TRBV28 to TRBJ1-5; maybe TRBD1 (6 bases). The germline CDR1 and CDR2 sequences are MDHEN and SYDVKM. V was trimmed by 5 bases and J by 3 bases, leaving 14 bases between them. The CDR3 loop spans 15 amino acids. CDR3 DNA sequence: TGTGCCAGCAGTAGACTGGGACATACCAATCAGCCCCAGCATTTT. Its protein is CASSRLGHTNQPQHF. Looking up the rest from reference TRBV28 and TRBJ1-5 gives the full variable domain: DVKVTQSSRYLVKRTGEKVFLECVQDMDHENMFWYRQDPGLGLRLIYFSYDVKMKEKGDIPEGYSVSREKKERFSLILESASTNQTSMYLCASSRLGHTNQPQHFGDGTRLSIL.

Here the CDR3 DNA reads TGTGCCAGCAGCCGGACGGCGGGAATATACGAGCAGTACTTC. It is translated as CASSRTAGIYEQYF. The V gene is TRBV7-9, the J gene TRBJ2-7, with D possibly TRBD2 on 6 matching bases. Looked up from germline, CDR1 is SEHNR and CDR2 is FQNEAQ (reference sequence). This CDR3 is built from 14 residues. Trimming removed 5 bases from V and 4 bases from J, with 15 bases in between.

This clonotype has only a few counts. The V gene is TRBV5-3, the J gene TRBJ2-7; 9 nucleotides align to TRBD1. TRBV5-3 belongs to the ORF category, with a function that is uncertain. After removal of 8 bases from V and 0 bases from J, the junction contained 12 bases not matched to a gene. The CDR3 length is 16 residues. The DNA of the CDR3 is TGTGCCAGCAGCGGTGGTTCGGACAGGGGCTCCTACGAGCAGTACTTC. It is translated as CASSGGSDRGSYEQYF.